Sequencing of this T cell receptor (beta chain) was carried out in a study of cytomegalovirus exposure and HLA in healthy donors. PCR was performed using 60 Vbeta and 13 Jbeta primers. Data came from immunoSEQ multiplex PCR; TCRdb stores just in-frame clones and leaves some out. Here the sample spans roughly 160,000 clones, approximately 82% being singletons. General study points: Across HLA loci, a later analysis found differing TCR association rates, with DRB1 most and HLA-C fewest. There were some public TCRs occurring in many donors, but most TCR sequences were rare.

Germline-derived CDR1 and CDR2 are SEHNR and FQNEAQ (reference sequence). The junction had 7 bases not matched to a gene; V was cut back by 3 bases and J by 2 bases. The CDR3 contains 17 residues. To note about this clone: The antigen is not known.

The rearrangement uses TRBV7-9 and TRBJ2-3, with 11 bases lining up with TRBD2. The sample comprised PBMCs. The TCR was taken from a woman aged 40 to 55 in good health and CMV-seropositive. CDR3: CASSFTSGSQITDTQYF. CDR3 bases: TGTGCCAGCAGCTTTACTAGCGGGAGCCAGATCACAGATACGCAGTATTTT.